A single sample is the source of the 18 T cell receptor beta chains below, sequenced in a study of tumor-infiltrating lymphocytes in localized non-small cell lung cancer. Here immunoSEQ multiplex PCR was the method, and the copy in TCRdb shows in-frame clones only, minus some. The repertoire holds roughly 30,000 clones, with 80% to 90% as singletons. The sample was lung tumor tissue. The receptors come from a human donor with non-small cell lung cancer.

J is TRBJ2-2 and V is TRBV30; D gene uncertain. CDR1 and CDR2 from the germline V gene are GTSNPN and SVGIG (reference sequence). The CDR3 has 12 residues. Trimming removed 3 bases from V and 5 bases from J, with 7 bases in between. The CDR3 region has the DNA TGTGCCTGGAGCTTACTTACCGGGGAGCTGTTTTTT. The encoded protein is CAWSLLTGELFF.

This clone has just a few counts. V is TRBV29-1 and J is TRBJ2-7; TRBD1 aligns across 7 bases. CDR1 is SQVTM and CDR2 is ANQGSEA in the germline V gene. Trimming removed 5 bases from V and 2 bases from J; junction bases left unmatched: 3. CDR3 length: 12 residues. The CDR3 loop is CSVHDRAYEQYF. In nucleotides, the CDR3 is TGCAGCGTTCATGACAGGGCCTACGAGCAGTACTTC.

The V call is TRBV30, the J call TRBJ1-2; no clear D gene. CDR3 size: 16 residues. V lost 0 bases and J lost 8, with 22 bases in between. CDR1 is GTSNPN and CDR2 is SVGIG in the germline V gene (reference sequence). This chain's CDR3 is CAWSVRMAAQGLGYTF. The CDR3 DNA sequence: TGTGCCTGGAGTGTACGTATGGCAGCCCAAGGATTAGGCTACACCTTC. Combining the CDR3 with reference TRBV30 and TRBJ1-2 gives the whole variable domain SQTIHQWPATLVQPVGSPLSLECTVEGTSNPNLYWYRQAAGRGLQLLFYSVGIGQISSEVPQNLSASRPQDRQFILSSKKLLLSDSGFYLCAWSVRMAAQGLGYTFGSGTRLTVV.

The J gene is TRBJ2-3, the V gene TRBV15; TRBD2 matches 9 bases. J gave up 6 bases and V 0 bases, and 7 bases lay outside the gene matches. Germline values: CDR1 LNHNV, CDR2 YYDKDF (reference sequence). The CDR3 contains 16 residues. The CDR3 region is CATSRDLRGGVDTQYF. The CDR3 coding sequence is TGTGCCACCAGCAGAGATTTGCGGGGGGGCGTGGATACGCAGTATTTT.

The sample holds one count of this clone. This chain connects TRBV12-5 to TRBJ1-2, with D maybe TRBD1 (6 bases). The CDR3 loop spans 14 amino acids. Deletions cut 1 base from V and 0 bases from J, with 6 bases between. Germline values: CDR1 LGHNT, CDR2 FRNRAP. The CDR3 sequence: CASGLEGANYGYTF. As DNA, the CDR3 is TGTGCTAGTGGTTTGGAGGGGGCTAACTATGGCTACACCTTC.

This clone was counted only a few times. This chain joins TRBV30 and TRBJ1-6, with D unresolved. From germline, CDR1 is GTSNPN and CDR2 SVGIG (reference sequence). The CDR3 consists of 15 residues. Trimming pared 2 bases from V and 7 bases from J, leaving 15 bases between. Written as DNA, the CDR3 is TGTGCCTGGAGTCCATTGGACGGCCCGAATTCACCCCTCCACTTT. This sequence encodes CAWSPLDGPNSPLHF.

This clone occurred once. The rearrangement uses TRBV6-1 and TRBJ2-3, with no clear D. Germline assignment: CDR1 MNHNS and CDR2 SASEGT. This CDR3 spans 14 amino acids. V shed 3 bases and J shed 0 bases, with 7 bases lying between them. The CDR3: CASSDPHSTDTQYF. For the CDR3, the DNA is TGTGCCAGCAGTGATCCCCACAGCACAGATACGCAGTATTTT.

The chain recombines TRBV6-6 with TRBJ2-2; 8 nucleotides align to TRBD1. CDR3 length: 15 amino acids. Per the germline V gene, CDR1 is MNHNY and CDR2 is SVGAGI (reference sequence). V shed 5 bases, J shed 4 bases, and the junction held 6 bases outside the gene matches. CDR3 protein: CASSLQGAPTGELFF. The CDR3 DNA follows: TGTGCCAGCAGTCTCCAGGGGGCGCCCACCGGGGAGCTGTTTTTT.

The genes are TRBV29-1 and TRBJ2-2, with TRBD1 matching over 7 bases. Germline V gives CDR1 SQVTM, CDR2 ANQGSEA. There are 14 residues in the CDR3. Trimming took 6 bases from V and 5 from J; bases not matched to a gene: 9. CDR3 loop: CSVRVTGKTGELFF. CDR3 sequence (DNA): TGCAGCGTCAGGGTGACAGGGAAAACCGGGGAGCTGTTTTTT.

This clone was observed a handful of times. V is TRBV9 and J is TRBJ2-1; 9 nucleotides agree with TRBD2. V was pared by 4 bases and J by 6 bases, with 2 bases of the junction left unmatched. Germline V gene data show CDR1 as SGDLS and CDR2 as YYNGEE. This CDR3 region has 13 residues. The CDR3 DNA reads TGTGCCAGCAGCTCGACTAGCGGCAATGAGCAGTTCTTC. Encoded protein: CASSSTSGNEQFF. The whole variable domain, filled in from reference TRBV9 and TRBJ2-1, reads DSGVTQTPKHLITATGQRVTLRCSPRSGDLSVYWYQQSLDQGLQFLIQYYNGEERAKGNILERFSAQQFPDLHSELNLSSLELGDSALYFCASSSTSGNEQFFGPGTRLTVL.

V usage is TRBV7-9 and J usage is TRBJ2-6; TRBD1 agrees at 7 bases. The ends lost 1 base at V and 0 bases at J; junction bases unmatched: 3. CDR3 length equals 17 residues. The germline V gene has CDR1 SEHNR and CDR2 FQNEAQ (reference sequence). CDR3: CASSLGTGNSGANVLTF. The DNA for the CDR3 is TGTGCCAGCAGCTTAGGGACAGGAAACTCTGGGGCCAACGTCCTGACTTTC.

CDR3 region: CASSPRSHQQGEGSSYEQYF. CDR3 bases: TGTGCCAGCAGCCCCCGTAGTCATCAACAGGGTGAGGGATCATCCTACGAGCAGTACTTC. The rearrangement uses TRBV9 and TRBJ2-7; D is possibly TRBD1 (6 bases). The CDR3 is 20 residues long. CDR1 and CDR2 (germline): SGDLS, YYNGEE. Trimming shortened V by 4 bases and J by 1 base, and 30 bases separated the two germline ends.

This clone appeared a few times. V usage is TRBV5-4 and J usage is TRBJ2-3; D perhaps matches TRBD2 (5 bases). Germline assignment: CDR1 SGHNT and CDR2 YYREEE (reference sequence). V lost 1 base, J lost 0 bases, and 15 bases lay in between. The length of the CDR3 is 17 residues. Written as DNA, the CDR3 is TGTGCCAGCAGCTTGCTGGACTCCATCGTTAGCACAGATACGCAGTATTTT. This encodes CASSLLDSIVSTDTQYF.

This chain links TRBV7-8 with TRBJ2-7; 9 nucleotides align to TRBD1. The germline V gene has CDR1 SGHVS and CDR2 FQNEAQ. The ends lost 3 bases at V and 5 bases at J; junction bases unmatched: 8. The CDR3 runs to 15 residues. This CDR3 reads CASSFADRGGHEQYF. The CDR3 DNA follows: TGTGCCAGCAGCTTTGCGGACAGGGGCGGCCACGAGCAGTACTTC.

The rearrangement joins TRBV27 to TRBJ1-2; D perhaps matches TRBD1 (6 bases). The V end lost 7 bases, the J end lost 3 bases, and 21 bases lay between the germline ends. The CDR3 runs to 16 residues. The germline CDR1 and CDR2 sequences are MNHEY and SMNVEV (reference sequence). CDR3 coding DNA: TGTGCCAGCACTCCCCTCCCGGGGGGCGAGGACTATGGCTACACCTTC. This encodes CASTPLPGGEDYGYTF.

This chain uses TRBV6-6 with TRBJ1-1, with D maybe TRBD1 (5 bases). The germline CDR1 and CDR2 sequences are MNHNY and SVGAGI (reference sequence). V dropped 5 bases and J dropped 5 bases, with 15 bases sitting between them. The CDR3 has 14 residues. The DNA for the CDR3 is TGTGCCAGCAGTCCCTGGGCGGGGCGGACTGAAGCTTTCTTT. Protein product: CASSPWAGRTEAFF.

This clone has a single count. The CDR3 here is CASKESVNSGANVLTF. DNA of the CDR3: TGTGCCAGCAAGGAGAGCGTTAACTCTGGGGCCAACGTCCTGACTTTC. The chain carries TRBV2 and TRBJ2-6; D remains unclear. The CDR3 is 16 residues long. V lost 7 bases, J lost 0 bases, and 13 bases lay in between. CDR1 and CDR2 (germline): SNHLY, FYNNEI.

The V call is TRBV20-1, the J call TRBJ1-2; D gene uncertain. The CDR3 consists of 11 residues. Deletions cut 6 bases from V and 5 bases from J, with 10 bases between. The V gene's germline CDR1 is DFQATT and CDR2 SNEGSKA (reference sequence). Here the CDR3 reads CSARTGYGYTF. The DNA of the CDR3 is TGCAGTGCCAGGACTGGATATGGCTACACCTTC.